The clone carrying this TCR beta chain has just a few counts. What it recognizes is unknown. Method: immunoSEQ multiplex PCR; TCRdb's copy keeps in-frame clones and lacks some. The sample carries 17,000 or so clones, around two thirds recorded once. The data are from a study of neoadjuvant anti-PD-1 for oral cavity cancer. Study information: Patients without progression received a fourth nivolumab dose around day 43, then surgical resection on days 50-56. Study observations and caveats: Non-responders to neoadjuvant nivolumab had significantly more clonal PBMC T cells than responders. Each response group had just a few patients in TCR analyses.

These oral cavity squamous cell carcinomas were HPV-negative and locally advanced. The source is a person aged 35-79 years with oral cavity squamous cell carcinoma. The sample here was PBMCs, taken before nivolumab (anti-PD-1) treatment.

The CDR3 is CASRRDRWNTGELFF. The CDR3 bases are TGTGCCAGCAGGCGGGACAGGTGGAACACCGGGGAGCTGTTTTTT. The V and J genes are TRBV6-1 and TRBJ2-2, with 8 positions matching TRBD1. The CDR3 has 15 amino acids. Germline CDR1 is MNHNS and CDR2 is SASEGT. After removal of 6 bases from V and 1 base from J, the junction contained 4 bases not matched to a gene.